Detailed here is one T cell receptor beta chain. The data belong to a study of T-cell memory formation after mild COVID-19. One entry per CDR3 protein results from TCRdb running MiXCR on the 5' RACE reads. Seen here are about 360,000 distinct CDR3 sequences, around 15% observed once, and the top ten hold around 21%. The CDR3 length is 12 residues. The V gene lost 5 bases and the J gene lost 7 bases, with 9 bases spanning the gap. Germline V gene lookup returns CDR1 MNHEY and CDR2 SVGEGT. The V gene is TRBV6-2 or TRBV6-3, the J gene TRBJ2-4; D perhaps matches TRBD2 (5 bases). Source material: PBMCs or a T cell subset sorted from them (not recorded which). This sequence originates from a man aged 18 to 29 who had mild COVID-19 (a few samples of this study predate the infection). Cell type and time point are not known. As DNA, the CDR3 is TGTGCCAGCAGTAACCGGGATAACATTCAGTACTTC. It yields the protein CASSNRDNIQYF.